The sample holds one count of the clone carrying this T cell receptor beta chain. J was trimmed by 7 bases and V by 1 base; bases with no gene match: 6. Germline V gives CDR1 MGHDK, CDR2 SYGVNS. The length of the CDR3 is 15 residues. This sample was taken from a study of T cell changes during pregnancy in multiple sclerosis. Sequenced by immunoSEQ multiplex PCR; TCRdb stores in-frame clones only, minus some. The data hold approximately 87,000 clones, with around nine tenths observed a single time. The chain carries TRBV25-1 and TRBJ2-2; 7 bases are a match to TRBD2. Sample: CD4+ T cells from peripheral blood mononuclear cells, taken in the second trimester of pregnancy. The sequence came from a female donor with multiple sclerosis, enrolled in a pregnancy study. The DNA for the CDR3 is TGTGCCAGCAGTGAATCGACGGGAGGCATCGGGGAGCTGTTTTTT. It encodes CASSESTGGIGELFF.